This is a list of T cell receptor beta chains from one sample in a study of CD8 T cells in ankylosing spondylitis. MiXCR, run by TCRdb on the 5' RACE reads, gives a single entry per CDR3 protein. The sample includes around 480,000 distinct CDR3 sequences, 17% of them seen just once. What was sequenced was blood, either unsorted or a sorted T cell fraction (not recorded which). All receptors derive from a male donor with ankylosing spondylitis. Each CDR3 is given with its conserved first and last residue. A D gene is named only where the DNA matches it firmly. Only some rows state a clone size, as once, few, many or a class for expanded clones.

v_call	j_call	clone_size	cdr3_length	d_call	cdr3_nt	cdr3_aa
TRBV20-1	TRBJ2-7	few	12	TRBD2	TGCAGTGCCCCGGGGGAGGGTTCCGGGCAGTACTTC	CSAPGEGSGQYF
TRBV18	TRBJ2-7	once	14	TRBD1	TGTGCCAGCTCAACACGGCAGGGACAGGACGAGCAGTACTTC	CASSTRQGQDEQYF
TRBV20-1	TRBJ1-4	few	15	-	TGCAGTGCTCCACGGACGCGTACAACTAATGAAAAACTGTTTTTT	CSAPRTRTTNEKLFF
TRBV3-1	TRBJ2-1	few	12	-	TGTGCCAGCAGCCCCCAGGGGCGGGAGAGGGCCTTC	CASSPQGRERAF
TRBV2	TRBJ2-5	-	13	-	TGTGCCAGCACCGCTTGGGGGCGGGAGACCCAGTACTTC	CASTAWGRETQYF
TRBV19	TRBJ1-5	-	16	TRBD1	TGTGCCAGTAGTCCGCCTTATGGACAGGAGGCAAAGGTCCAGCATTTT	CASSPPYGQEAKVQHF
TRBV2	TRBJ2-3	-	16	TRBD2	TGTGCCAGCAGAGAACGGACTAGCGGGAGAACAGATACGCAGTATTTT	CASRERTSGRTDTQYF
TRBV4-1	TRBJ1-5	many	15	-	TGCGCCAGCAGCCAAGAGAGGCAAGACAATCAGCCCCAGCATTTT	CASSQERQDNQPQHF
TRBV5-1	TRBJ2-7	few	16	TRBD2	TGCGCCAGCAGCGTCGGGACTAGCGGGAGGACCTACGAGCAGTACTTC	CASSVGTSGRTYEQYF
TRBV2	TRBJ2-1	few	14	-	TGTGCCAGCACGTTATTAGCGGCGTACAATGAGCAGTTCTTC	CASTLLAAYNEQFF
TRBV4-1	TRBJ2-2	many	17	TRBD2	TGCGCCAGCAGCCATAGTCTAGCGGGGCTTCCGGACGGGGAGCTGTTTTTT	CASSHSLAGLPDGELFF
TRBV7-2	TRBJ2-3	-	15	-	TGTGCCAGCAGCTCCCTAGCGACGAGCACAGATACGCAGTATTTT	CASSSLATSTDTQYF
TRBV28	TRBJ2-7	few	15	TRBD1	TGTGCCAGCGGGAAAACCGGGACAGGGGGCCACGAGCAGTACTTC	CASGKTGTGGHEQYF
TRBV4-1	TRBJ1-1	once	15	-	TGCGCCAGCAGCCTCGGTACCACAGGGAACACTGAAGCTTTCTTT	CASSLGTTGNTEAFF
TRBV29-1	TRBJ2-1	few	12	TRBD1	TGCAGCGTTGAACCTGGACAGGGGGAGCAGTTCTTC	CSVEPGQGEQFF
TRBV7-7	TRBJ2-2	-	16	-	TGTGCTAGCAGCCCACCACAGGGTCTATACACCGGGGAGCTGTTTTTT	CASSPPQGLYTGELFF
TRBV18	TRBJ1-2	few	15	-	TGTGCCAGCTCACGGGCGACGGACGCTAACTATGGCTACACCTTC	CASSRATDANYGYTF
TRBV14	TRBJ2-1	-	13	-	TGTGCCAGCAGCCGCATCGTGGGTTTGGAGCAGTTCTTC	CASSRIVGLEQFF
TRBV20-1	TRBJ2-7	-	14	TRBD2	TGCAGTGCTAAGACTAGCGGATTCTCCTACGAGCAGTACTTC	CSAKTSGFSYEQYF
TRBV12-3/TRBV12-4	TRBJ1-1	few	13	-	TGTGCCAGCAGTCCCCCGGGGGTTCCTGAAGCTTTCTTT	CASSPPGVPEAFF
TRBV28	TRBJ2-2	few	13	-	TGTGGGGTTAGCGCCCCGAACACCGGGGAGCTGTTTTTT	CGVSAPNTGELFF
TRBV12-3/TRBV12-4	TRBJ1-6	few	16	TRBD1	TGTGCCAGCAGTTCAGTGGGAGGGGGCGGCAATTCACCCCTCCACTTT	CASSSVGGGGNSPLHF
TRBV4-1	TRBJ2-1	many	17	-	TGCGCCAGCAGCCCGACCCCAGGGGGGGATGGCTACAATGAGCAGTTCTTC	CASSPTPGGDGYNEQFF
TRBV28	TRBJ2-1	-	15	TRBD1	TGTGCCAGCAGTTCGGGACAGGTCTCCTACAATGAGCAGTTCTTC	CASSSGQVSYNEQFF
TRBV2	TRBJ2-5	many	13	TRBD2	TGTGCCACTGGGACTAGAAGTTCGGAGACCCAGTACTTC	CATGTRSSETQYF
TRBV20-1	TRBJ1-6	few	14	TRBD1	TGCAGTGCCAGCGGGGACAGGTATAATTCACCCCTCCACTTT	CSASGDRYNSPLHF
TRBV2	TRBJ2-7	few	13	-	TGTGCCAGCAGTGAAGCGCTGGGTTACGAGCAGTACTTC	CASSEALGYEQYF
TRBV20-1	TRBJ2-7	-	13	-	TGCAGTGCTAGATGGGGGTACTCCTACGAGCAGTACTTC	CSARWGYSYEQYF
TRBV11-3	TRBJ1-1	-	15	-	TGTGCCAGCAGCTTAGGGACAGCAGTGAACACTGAAGCTTTCTTT	CASSLGTAVNTEAFF
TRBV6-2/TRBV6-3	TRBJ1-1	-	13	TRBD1	TGTGCCAGCGACAGGGAGGGGGGCACTGAAGCTTTCTTT	CASDREGGTEAFF
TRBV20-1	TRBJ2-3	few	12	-	TGCAGTGGACGGGACTGGCCAGATACGCAGTATTTT	CSGRDWPDTQYF
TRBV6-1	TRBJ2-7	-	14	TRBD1	TGTGCCAGCAGGGTAACAGGGGGCATAGGCGAGCAGTACTTC	CASRVTGGIGEQYF
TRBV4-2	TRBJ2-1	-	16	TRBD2	TGTGCCAGCAGCCAAGGACCAGCGGGGGGGAAGAATGAGCAGTTCTTC	CASSQGPAGGKNEQFF
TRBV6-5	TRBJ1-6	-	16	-	TGTGCCAGCAGTTACTCCCAGAGTCCAAGAAATTCACCCCTCCACTTT	CASSYSQSPRNSPLHF
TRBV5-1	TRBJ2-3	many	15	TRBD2	TGCGCCAGCAACCTACTAGCGGGAGTCACAGATACGCAGTATTTT	CASNLLAGVTDTQYF
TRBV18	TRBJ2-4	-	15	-	TGTGCCAGCTCACCACGGGCGGTGTCCAAAAACATTCAGTACTTC	CASSPRAVSKNIQYF
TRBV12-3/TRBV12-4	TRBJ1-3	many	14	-	TGTGCCAGCACCCGAGAGCACTCTGGAAACACCATATATTTT	CASTREHSGNTIYF
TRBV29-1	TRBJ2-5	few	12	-	TGCAGCGCCCAAACCGTACAAGAGACCCAGTACTTC	CSAQTVQETQYF
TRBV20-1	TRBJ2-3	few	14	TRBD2	TGCAGTGCTTCCGTAGCGGGAAGCACAGATACGCAGTATTTT	CSASVAGSTDTQYF
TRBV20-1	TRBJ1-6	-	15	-	TGCAGTGCCGCATACGCCGGGGGCACAAGTTCACCCCTCCACTTT	CSAAYAGGTSSPLHF
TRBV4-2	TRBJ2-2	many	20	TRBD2	TGTGCCAGCAGCCAGGAAAGACTAGCGGGAGGAGCCGCGAACACCGGGGAGCTGTTTTTT	CASSQERLAGGAANTGELFF
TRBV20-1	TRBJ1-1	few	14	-	TGCAGTGCTTCCGGGAGGAAGGGAAGCACTGAAGCTTTCTTT	CSASGRKGSTEAFF
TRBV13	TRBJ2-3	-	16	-	TGTGCCAGCAGCTTCAAGTCGAGCTTTTTCACAGATACGCAGTATTTT	CASSFKSSFFTDTQYF
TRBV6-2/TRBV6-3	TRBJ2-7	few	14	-	TGTGCCAGCAGTTACTCGGATAGATCATACGAGCAGTACTTC	CASSYSDRSYEQYF
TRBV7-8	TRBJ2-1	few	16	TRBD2	TGTGCCAGCAGCTTTAAAGCGGGAAGAACCTTCAATGAGCAGTTCTTC	CASSFKAGRTFNEQFF
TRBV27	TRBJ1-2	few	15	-	TGTGCCAGCAGTTTAGACCTAATGGGACGTCATGGCTACACCTTC	CASSLDLMGRHGYTF
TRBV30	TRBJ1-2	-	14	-	TGTGCCTGGAGTAGTCAGGGCATTGGCTATGGCTACACCTTC	CAWSSQGIGYGYTF
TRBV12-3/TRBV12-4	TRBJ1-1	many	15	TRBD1	TGTGCCAGCAGTCCACGACAGGGGCTGAACACTGAAGCTTTCTTT	CASSPRQGLNTEAFF
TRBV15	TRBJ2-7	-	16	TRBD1	TGTGCCACCAGCAGAGATGTAGACAGGGTCTCCTACGAGCAGTACTTC	CATSRDVDRVSYEQYF
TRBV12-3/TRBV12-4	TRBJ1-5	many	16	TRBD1	TGTGCCAGCAGTTTACTACAGGGGGCTTGGGATCAGCCCCAGCATTTT	CASSLLQGAWDQPQHF
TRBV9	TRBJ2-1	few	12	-	TGTGCCAGCAGCGTTCAACACAATGAGCAGTTCTTC	CASSVQHNEQFF
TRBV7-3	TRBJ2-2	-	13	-	TGTGCCAGCAGCTTAAGTGCATCCGGGGAGCTGTTTTTT	CASSLSASGELFF
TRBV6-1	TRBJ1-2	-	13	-	TGTGCCAGCATGAACTCGAAATCCTATGGCTACACCTTC	CASMNSKSYGYTF
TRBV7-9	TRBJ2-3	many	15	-	TGTGCCAGCAGCTTAGTTCCGCGAGTCACAGATACGCAGTATTTT	CASSLVPRVTDTQYF
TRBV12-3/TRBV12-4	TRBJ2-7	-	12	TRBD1	TGTGCCAGCCGGATAGGGGGCGCCGACCAGTACTTC	CASRIGGADQYF
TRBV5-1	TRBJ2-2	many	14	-	TGCGCCAGCAGCTCGGGACCTTCGGGCGGGGAGCTGTTTTTT	CASSSGPSGGELFF
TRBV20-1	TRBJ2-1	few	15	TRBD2	TGCAGTGCCTCGGGACTAGCGGGAATTTACAATGAGCAGTTCTTC	CSASGLAGIYNEQFF